The sequence of this T cell receptor beta chain was determined in a study of T-cell memory formation after mild COVID-19. The CDR3 contains 12 residues. V was cut by 7 bases and J by 3 bases, with 8 bases left in between. The germline V gene encodes CDR1 LGHNA and CDR2 YSLEER. This clonotype was seen more than once but under ten times. One entry per CDR3 protein, called by TCRdb with MiXCR from the 5' RACE reads. This sample yields around 300,000 distinct CDR3 sequences, of which 13% are seen a single time; roughly a fifth belongs to the top ten. Sequencing was performed on PBMCs or a T cell subset sorted from them (not recorded which). The chain carries TRBV4-3 and TRBJ2-3; D may be TRBD1 (5 bases). This TCR came from a man between 18 and 29 years old who had mild COVID-19 (a few samples of this study predate the infection). Cell type and time point are not known. Here the CDR3 DNA reads TGCGCCAGCAAAGGGGCTACAGATACGCAGTATTTT. Translating it yields CASKGATDTQYF.